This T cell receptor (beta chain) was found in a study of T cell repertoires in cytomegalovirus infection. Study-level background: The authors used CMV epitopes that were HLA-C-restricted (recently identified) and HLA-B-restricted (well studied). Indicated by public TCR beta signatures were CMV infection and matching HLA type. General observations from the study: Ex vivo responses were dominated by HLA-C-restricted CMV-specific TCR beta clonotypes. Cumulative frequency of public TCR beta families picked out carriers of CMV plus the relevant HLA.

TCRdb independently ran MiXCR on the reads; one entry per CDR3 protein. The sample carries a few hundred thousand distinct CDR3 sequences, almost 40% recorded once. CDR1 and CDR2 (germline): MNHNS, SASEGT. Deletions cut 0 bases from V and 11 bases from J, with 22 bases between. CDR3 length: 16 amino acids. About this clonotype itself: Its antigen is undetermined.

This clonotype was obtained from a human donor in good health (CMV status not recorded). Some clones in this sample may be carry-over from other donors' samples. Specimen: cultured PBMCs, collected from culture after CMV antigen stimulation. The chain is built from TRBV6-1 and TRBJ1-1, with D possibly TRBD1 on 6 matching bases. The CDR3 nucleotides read TGTGCCAGCAGTGAAGCTTCACTAACAGGGAGGCCAGGGGCTTTCTTT. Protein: CASSEASLTGRPGAFF.